A selection of T cell receptor beta chains follows, all from one sample in a study of T cell responses to AZD1222 COVID-19 vaccine. This table comes from immunoSEQ multiplex PCR, and its TCRdb copy is limited to in-frame clones, with some not included. The sample shows about 88,000 clones, 90% of them seen only once. This sample comprised peripheral blood, obtained 28 days after the second AZD1222 dose. The receptors originated from an adult who received the AZD1222 COVID-19 vaccine. The CDR3 runs from the conserved cysteine through the conserved F or W. Each record gives: D gene, J gene, clone size, V gene, CDR3 DNA, CDR3 protein. The D gene is left open where the match is weak. Where a row states a size, it is once, few, many or the class of an expanded clone; other rows omit it.

NA TRBJ1-1 few TRBV7-9 TGTGCCAGCAGCTTAGGACAGGTGAACACTGAAGCTTTCTTT CASSLGQVNTEAFF
NA TRBJ2-7 NA TRBV9 TGTGCCAGCAGCGTACACGATTACGAGCAGTACTTC CASSVHDYEQYF
NA TRBJ1-4 NA TRBV5-1 TGCGCCAGCAGCTTGGATATTAGTGAAAAACTGTTTTTT CASSLDISEKLFF
TRBD1 TRBJ1-2 NA TRBV7-4 TGTGCCAGCTGCCAGGACAGGGTATTATATAGAGGTGGCTACACCTTC CASCQDRVLYRGGYTF
NA TRBJ2-7 NA TRBV2 TGTGCCAGCAGGGTCGCGGCCACCTACGAGCAGTACTTC CASRVAATYEQYF
NA TRBJ1-3 NA TRBV19 TGTGCCAGTAGTATTATCGGGGGATCTGGAAACACCATATATTTT CASSIIGGSGNTIYF
NA TRBJ1-2 NA TRBV3-1/TRBV3-2 TGTGCCAGCAGCCAAGGCCAGGCCCGAGGCTACACCTTC CASSQGQARGYTF
NA TRBJ2-7 NA TRBV7-5 TGTGCCAGAAGCTCCCGTGTTCGGGGTTTCGAGCAGTACTTC CARSSRVRGFEQYF
NA TRBJ1-2 NA TRBV3-1/TRBV3-2 TGTGCCAGACCGAGGACAGCTACCACTTGCTATGGCTACACCTTC CARPRTATTCYGYTF
TRBD2 TRBJ2-6 NA TRBV6-2/TRBV6-3 TGTGCCAGCAGCCTCCGGACAGGACTAGCGGCCTACTACTCTGGGGCCAACGTCCTGACTTTC CASSLRTGLAAYYSGANVLTF
NA TRBJ2-1 NA TRBV9 TGTGCCAGCAGCGTAGGACCTCACCCCTACAATGAGCAGTTCTTC CASSVGPHPYNEQFF
TRBD2 TRBJ2-7 NA TRBV18 TGTGCCAGCTCACCACCTAGCGGGGTCTCCTACGAGCAGTACTTC CASSPPSGVSYEQYF
TRBD1 TRBJ2-3 NA TRBV19 TGTGCCAGTAGCCCGACAGGGTCAGATACGCAGTATTTT CASSPTGSDTQYF
NA TRBJ1-1 NA TRBV7-2 TGTGCCAGCAGCTTAAAGTCCAGGAACACTGAAGCTTTCTTT CASSLKSRNTEAFF
TRBD1 TRBJ1-2 NA TRBV27 TGTGCCAGCTGGGGACAGCCAGAAGGGGGCTACACCTTC CASWGQPEGGYTF
TRBD1 TRBJ1-5 NA TRBV27 TGTGCCAGCAGTCCTAGGGGACAGGGGGCTTTCCAGCCCCAGCATTTT CASSPRGQGAFQPQHF
NA TRBJ2-5 NA TRBV3-1/TRBV3-2 TGTGCCAGCAGCCTCGCCGGGCCCGAGACCCAGTACTTC CASSLAGPETQYF
TRBD1 TRBJ1-4 NA TRBV15 TGTGCCACCAGCAGAGGGACACAGGGGGTGGAGGAAAAACTGTTTTTT CATSRGTQGVEEKLFF
TRBD1 TRBJ1-4 NA TRBV6-6 TGTGCCAGCAGTACCGGGGGACAGGCGAGTGAAAAACTGTTTTTT CASSTGGQASEKLFF
NA TRBJ1-5 NA TRBV20-1 TGCAGTGGGGGGTCGGGTCAGCCCCAGCATTTT CSGGSGQPQHF
TRBD2 TRBJ2-1 NA TRBV7-2 TGTGCCAGCAGCCTAAGAAGCGGGGGGGCCCATGAGCAGTTCTTC CASSLRSGGAHEQFF
TRBD1 TRBJ2-5 NA TRBV15 TGTGCCACCAGCAGAGATATGGGACAGGGGAGAGAGACCCAGTACTTC CATSRDMGQGRETQYF
TRBD1 TRBJ1-2 NA TRBV12-3/TRBV12-4 TGTGCCAGCACCCGACAGGGTTTCTATGGCTACACCTTC CASTRQGFYGYTF
NA TRBJ1-5 NA TRBV7-2 TGTGCCAGCAGCTTAAGGAGCAATCAGCCCCAGCATTTT CASSLRSNQPQHF
NA TRBJ1-2 NA TRBV20-1 TGCAGTGCTAGACGGATGACTGGCTACACCTTC CSARRMTGYTF
NA TRBJ1-4 NA TRBV5-4 TGTGCCAGCAGCACCAGGACACCTGGAAATGAAAAACTGTTTTTT CASSTRTPGNEKLFF
TRBD2 TRBJ2-5 NA TRBV7-2 TGTGCCAGCAGCTTAGTTAGCGGGGGGGAGACCCAGTACTTC CASSLVSGGETQYF
NA TRBJ2-1 NA TRBV7-9 TGTGCCAGCAGCTTAGGTTACTTGCAGGGTAGGGATGAGCAGTTCTTC CASSLGYLQGRDEQFF
NA TRBJ1-3 NA TRBV28 TGTGCCAGCAGTTTATCAAAGGCGATCTCTGGAAACACCATATATTTT CASSLSKAISGNTIYF
NA TRBJ2-5 NA TRBV9 TGTGCCAGCACCCACCGTCGGAGACCGAAGTACTTC CASTHRRRPKYF
NA TRBJ1-2 NA TRBV7-8 TGTGCCAGCAGCTTAGGGGGTAGAACAACGAACCCCTATGGCTACACCTTC CASSLGGRTTNPYGYTF
TRBD1 TRBJ2-7 NA TRBV7-9 TGTGCCAGCGGTTTTCGGGACAGTGGTCTTCTTATCCGAGAGCAGTACTTC CASGFRDSGLLIREQYF
NA TRBJ2-7 NA TRBV3-1/TRBV3-2 TGTGCCAGCAGCCCAGGACATTCAGGCGAGCAGTACTTC CASSPGHSGEQYF
NA TRBJ2-2 NA TRBV5-1 TGCGCCAGCAGCGTAGGGACAAGGAACACCGGGGAGCTGTTTTTT CASSVGTRNTGELFF
TRBD2 TRBJ2-3 NA TRBV5-4 TGTGCCAGCAGCCCCGCGGGACTAGGTAATATGGATACGCAGTATTTT CASSPAGLGNMDTQYF
TRBD1 TRBJ1-2 NA TRBV6-4 TGTGCCAGCAGTGACGCCCCACCCTTCGCTCGGACAGGACTACTCGCTAACTATGGCTACACCTTC CASSDAPPFARTGLLANYGYTF
NA TRBJ2-7 NA TRBV9 TGTGCCAGCAGCGCAGGGTACGAGCAGTACTTC CASSAGYEQYF
NA TRBJ2-7 NA TRBV4-1 TGCGCCAGCAGCCAAGATCCCAGCGGAGCCTCCTACGAGCAGTACTTC CASSQDPSGASYEQYF
NA TRBJ2-3 once TRBV4-3 TGCGCCAGCAGCCAAGACACTGGCGGGCGGACCACAGATACGCAGTATTTT CASSQDTGGRTTDTQYF
NA TRBJ2-7 NA TRBV3-1/TRBV3-2 TGTGCCAGCAGCCAAGGATTAGGGGCCATAAGCTCCTACGAGCAGTACTTC CASSQGLGAISSYEQYF
TRBD1 TRBJ2-7 NA TRBV7-9 TGTGCCAGCAGCCCCAGCAGGACAGGGAGTTACGAGCAGTACTTC CASSPSRTGSYEQYF